A single sample is the source of the 24 T cell receptor beta chains below, sequenced in a study of blood T cell repertoires in COVID-19. The method was immunoSEQ multiplex PCR; TCRdb's version includes in-frame clones alone and lacks a portion of them. The sample consists of 120,000 to 150,000 clones, about 90% of them appearing once. Sequenced material: peripheral blood. Receptors originate from a human donor in a cohort sampled during active COVID-19.

The CDR3 protein is CSVDTDRGHEQYF. The CDR3 DNA is TGCAGCGTTGACACCGACAGGGGGCACGAGCAGTACTTC. The chain employs TRBV29-1 and TRBJ2-7; 10 bases map to TRBD1. The V segment lost 3 bases and the J segment 5 bases; nucleotides outside the gene matches: 4. The V gene's germline CDR1 is SQVTM and CDR2 ANQGSEA. This CDR3 is built from 13 residues.

This rearrangement joins TRBV30 to TRBJ1-2, with 8 bases aligning to TRBD1. The V gene's germline CDR1 is GTSNPN and CDR2 SVGIG (reference sequence). This CDR3 spans 15 amino acids. V lost 2 bases, J lost 4 bases, and 9 bases stayed unmatched. CDR3 residues: CAWSLQGEVIYGYTF. The CDR3 bases are TGTGCCTGGAGTTTACAGGGGGAGGTAATCTATGGCTACACCTTC.

This sequence joins TRBV4-1 and TRBJ2-1; a weak D match, TRBD2 (6 bases). V was pared by 3 bases and J by 0 bases, with 12 bases between. From germline, CDR1 is MGHRA and CDR2 YSYEKL. The CDR3 has 16 residues. The chain's CDR3 is CASSHPRGTSYNEQFF. CDR3 in DNA: TGCGCCAGCAGCCACCCCCGGGGGACCTCCTACAATGAGCAGTTCTTC.

The chain combines TRBV6-5 with TRBJ1-5; 10 bases agree with TRBD1. The trim removed 6 bases at V and 4 bases at J, leaving 6 bases unmatched. Germline loops: CDR1 MNHEY, CDR2 SVGAGI. This CDR3 spans 15 amino acids. The CDR3 sequence: CASSTRTGGNQPQHF. As DNA, the CDR3 is TGTGCCAGCAGCACCCGGACAGGGGGGAATCAGCCCCAGCATTTT.

The V call is TRBV7-2, the J call TRBJ1-2; 7 bases align to TRBD1. The trim removed 0 bases at V and 4 bases at J, leaving 14 bases unmatched. This CDR3 is built from 18 residues. The germline gives CDR1 SGHTA, CDR2 FQGNSA. Here the CDR3 reads CASSLAPGQSNIPYGYTF. Here the CDR3 DNA reads TGTGCCAGCAGCTTAGCACCGGGACAGTCAAATATCCCCTATGGCTACACCTTC. Full variable domain (rest looked up from reference TRBV7-2 and TRBJ1-2): GAGVSQSPSNKVTEKGKDVELRCDPISGHTALYWYRQSLGQGLEFLIYFQGNSAPDKSGLPSDRFSAERTGGSVSTLTIQRTQQEDSAVYLCASSLAPGQSNIPYGYTFGSGTRLTVV.

V usage is TRBV28 and J usage is TRBJ1-2; 7 bases are a match to TRBD1. Trimming cost V 7 bases and J 4 bases; bases outside gene matches: 6. This CDR3 has 13 amino acids. Germline CDR1 and CDR2: MDHEN and SYDVKM. The chain's CDR3 is CASKTGVGYGYTF. Here the CDR3 DNA reads TGTGCCAGCAAAACAGGGGTGGGCTATGGCTACACCTTC.

The rearrangement joins TRBV2 to TRBJ2-7, with 7 bases identical to TRBD2. V dropped 6 bases and J dropped 1; count of bases not matched to a gene: 6. Germline CDR1 is SNHLY and CDR2 is FYNNEI. The CDR3 length is 14 residues. The CDR3 DNA reads TGTGCCAGCAGCCGCGGGAGAACGTCCTACGAGCAGTACTTC. Protein sequence: CASSRGRTSYEQYF.

The rearrangement links TRBV7-3 to TRBJ2-2, with D possibly being TRBD1 (6 bases). Germline CDR1 is SGHTA and CDR2 is FQGTGA. The ends were cut back, 3 bases at V and 3 bases at J, with 8 bases in the middle. There are 14 residues in the CDR3. This chain's CDR3 is CASSFGQYTGELFF. The CDR3 nucleotides are TGTGCCAGCAGCTTCGGACAGTACACCGGGGAGCTGTTTTTT.

This chain links TRBV20-1 with TRBJ1-2; D not resolved. Germline V gene sequence: CDR1 DFQATT, CDR2 SNEGSKA (reference sequence). The V end lost 3 bases, the J end lost 5 bases, and 16 bases lay between the germline ends. The CDR3 has 14 residues. DNA for the CDR3: TGCAGTGCTAGTCGCGACGGGCCGGGGTATGGCTACACCTTC. It codes for CSASRDGPGYGYTF.

This clone occurred once. V usage is TRBV7-9 and J usage is TRBJ2-1; D gene ambiguous. The V end lost 1 base, the J end lost 10 bases, and 11 bases lay between the germline ends. The germline gives CDR1 SEHNR, CDR2 FQNEAQ (reference sequence). The CDR3 runs to 13 residues. The CDR3 spells CASSLDFSGEQFF. The CDR3 nucleotides are TGTGCCAGCAGCTTAGATTTTTCCGGGGAGCAGTTCTTC.

The chain is built from TRBV7-6 and TRBJ2-1, with 14 nucleotides matching TRBD2. The junction had 9 bases not matched to a gene; V was cut back by 5 bases and J by 6 bases. This CDR3 region has 17 residues. CDR1 and CDR2 from the germline V gene are SGHVS and FNYEAQ. CDR3 coding DNA: TGTGCCAGCAGCACCCGACTAGCGGGAGGGCGGGGCAATGAGCAGTTCTTC. Residues: CASSTRLAGGRGNEQFF.

The chain links TRBV5-1 to TRBJ2-5, with D tentatively TRBD2 (6 bases). Trimming pared 0 bases from V and 2 bases from J, leaving 11 bases between. This CDR3 region has 15 residues. The germline V gene has CDR1 SGHRS and CDR2 YFSETQ. The CDR3 region is CASSLDGGRQETQYF. CDR3 DNA: TGCGCCAGCAGCTTGGACGGGGGAAGGCAAGAGACCCAGTACTTC.

The J gene is TRBJ1-1, the V gene TRBV5-1; a weak D match, TRBD1 (5 bases). This CDR3 is built from 13 residues. Trimming cost V 0 bases and J 7 bases, with 10 bases left between them. The V gene's germline CDR1 is SGHRS and CDR2 YFSETQ. In DNA form, the CDR3 reads TGCGCCAGCAGCTTGGGAGGGGAGGGTGAAGCTTTCTTT. Amino acid sequence: CASSLGGEGEAFF.

The rearrangement uses TRBV29-1 and TRBJ2-3, with D unresolved. The CDR3 is made up of 12 amino acids. Germline CDR1 reads SQVTM; CDR2 reads ANQGSEA. V was pared by 5 bases and J by 0 bases, with 6 bases between. DNA for the CDR3: TGCAGCGTTCTGACTAGCACAGATACGCAGTATTTT. Its protein is CSVLTSTDTQYF.

Only one count was recorded for this clone. The chain recombines TRBV9 with TRBJ2-1; D possibly corresponds to TRBD2 (5 bases). CDR3 length equals 14 residues. Germline loops: CDR1 SGDLS, CDR2 YYNGEE. With 4 bases removed from V and 4 bases from J, the gap between germline ends came to 12 bases. CDR3 region: CASSSTTEYNEQFF. Written as DNA, the CDR3 is TGTGCCAGCAGCTCGACTACGGAATACAATGAGCAGTTCTTC. Filled out from reference TRBV9 and TRBJ2-1, the complete variable domain reads DSGVTQTPKHLITATGQRVTLRCSPRSGDLSVYWYQQSLDQGLQFLIQYYNGEERAKGNILERFSAQQFPDLHSELNLSSLELGDSALYFCASSSTTEYNEQFFGPGTRLTVL.

This clone came up once. The rearrangement uses TRBV12-3 or TRBV12-4 and TRBJ2-1, with TRBD1 matching over 9 bases. CDR3 size: 13 residues. V shed 6 bases and J 9 bases; nucleotides not matched to a gene: 6. CDR3 sequence (DNA): TGTGCCAGCAGCTTGACAGGGGGACGTGAGCAGTTCTTC. Translated, it gives CASSLTGGREQFF.

This chain connects TRBV10-1 to TRBJ2-2; TRBD1 agrees at 9 bases. Unmatched junction bases numbered 12, after V lost 6 bases and J lost 7 bases. The length of the CDR3 is 16 residues. Per germline, CDR1 WNHNN and CDR2 SYGVQD (reference sequence). As DNA, the CDR3 is TGCGCCAGCAGGGGATCCGGGACAGGGAGTCGCGGGGAGCTGTTTTTT. Residues: CASRGSGTGSRGELFF.

The rearrangement links TRBV6-2 or TRBV6-3 to TRBJ2-1; D may be TRBD1 (6 bases). The V end was cut by 5 bases, the J end by 0 bases, with 14 bases between. Germline CDR1 is MNHEY and CDR2 is SVGEGT. CDR3 length: 16 residues. For the CDR3, the DNA is TGTGCCAGCAGTACCAACAGGGTAAACTCCTACAATGAGCAGTTCTTC. The encoded protein is CASSTNRVNSYNEQFF.

This clone was recorded only once. The rearrangement joins TRBV11-2 to TRBJ2-7; D gene uncertain. The CDR3 loop spans 15 amino acids. CDR1 SGHAT and CDR2 FQNNGV come from the germline V gene. V lost 1 base and J lost 0, with 10 bases in between. The DNA of the CDR3 is TGTGCCAGCAGCTTAGCTGTGTATAGCTCCTACGAGCAGTACTTC. Its translation is CASSLAVYSSYEQYF.

This chain connects TRBV2 to TRBJ2-1, with 11 bases matching TRBD1. This CDR3 is built from 15 residues. CDR1 and CDR2 from the germline V gene are SNHLY and FYNNEI. The junction had 6 bases not matched to a gene; V was cut back by 5 bases and J by 6 bases. CDR3 protein: CASSKTGTGGNEQFF. In DNA form, the CDR3 reads TGTGCCAGCAGTAAAACCGGGACAGGGGGCAATGAGCAGTTCTTC. Filled out from reference TRBV2 and TRBJ2-1, the complete variable domain reads EPEVTQTPSHQVTQMGQEVILRCVPISNHLYFYWYRQILGQKVEFLVSFYNNEISEKSEIFDDQFSVERPDGSNFTLKIRSTKLEDSAMYFCASSKTGTGGNEQFFGPGTRLTVL.

The chain is built from TRBV21-1 and TRBJ2-2; TRBD2 was called by the table and not checked on the DNA. TRBV21-1 is labeled a pseudogene. The CDR3 totals 16 residues. The DNA of the CDR3 is TGTGCCAGCAGCAAAAGAATCGTTAGGAACACCGGGGAGCTGTTTTTT. It codes for CASSKRIVRNTGELFF.

This chain uses TRBV6-5 with TRBJ1-2; D may be TRBD1 (6 bases). Trimming removed 10 bases at V and 8 bases at J, with 20 bases between. Germline V gene data show CDR1 as MNHEY and CDR2 as SVGAGI. CDR3 length: 13 amino acids. DNA for the CDR3: TGTGCCACATATTCAGGGGTGGCCAGGGGCTACACCTTC. Its translation: CATYSGVARGYTF.

The chain combines TRBV4-3 with TRBJ1-6; maybe TRBD1 (6 bases). The V end lost 0 bases, the J end lost 7 bases, and 10 bases lay between the germline ends. The germline CDR1 and CDR2 sequences are LGHNA and YSLEER. The CDR3 has 15 residues. CDR3 nucleotide sequence: TGCGCCAGCAGCCAAGAGCCCAGGGGCAATTCACCCCTCCACTTT. Protein product: CASSQEPRGNSPLHF.

CDR3 protein: CSGVISGNTIYF. The CDR3 DNA sequence: TGCAGCGGTGTTATCTCTGGAAACACCATATATTTT. The gene calls are TRBV29-1 and TRBJ1-3; D unresolved. The ends were cut back, 7 bases at V and 0 bases at J, with 7 bases in the middle. Germline assignment: CDR1 SQVTM and CDR2 ANQGSEA. This CDR3 spans 12 amino acids.